Below are 10 T cell receptor beta chains sequenced from a single sample in a study of cytomegalovirus exposure and HLA in healthy donors. In the PCR, 60 Vbeta and 13 Jbeta primers were used. Sequencing used immunoSEQ multiplex PCR; TCRdb keeps in-frame clones, though not all of them. Recorded here are roughly 190,000 clones; the top ten clones represent roughly 6.7%. Sequenced sample: PBMCs. The receptors were sampled from a man aged 25 to 40 in good health and CMV-seronegative.

This chain links TRBV28 with TRBJ2-7; 8 nucleotides align to TRBD1. Trimming at V came to 3 bases and at J to 5 bases, leaving 9 bases not matched to a gene. This CDR3 region has 15 residues. Germline loops: CDR1 MDHEN, CDR2 SYDVKM. The CDR3 protein is CASSFRRQGSHEQYF. The CDR3, as DNA: TGTGCCAGCAGTTTTAGGAGACAGGGGAGCCACGAGCAGTACTTC.

The chain is built from TRBV19 and TRBJ2-5; 7 bases map to TRBD2. CDR1 is LNHDA, CDR2 SQIVND, per germline (reference sequence). V lost 9 bases, J lost 3 bases, and 10 bases stayed unmatched. The CDR3 sequence is 14 residues long. Here the CDR3 reads CASNMGGLEETQYF. The CDR3 nucleotides read TGTGCCAGCAATATGGGGGGGTTGGAAGAGACCCAGTACTTC.

The rearrangement uses TRBV11-3 and TRBJ2-2; 9 bases map to TRBD2. The J segment lost 6 bases and the V segment lost 7 bases, leaving 6 bases of the junction unmatched. The CDR3 is 14 amino acids. In germline, CDR1 is SGHNT, CDR2 YENEEA. The CDR3 coding sequence is TGTGCCAGCAACCCCGAGCGGGGGGCCGGGGAGCTGTTTTTT. Translating it yields CASNPERGAGELFF.

The chain links TRBV12-5 to TRBJ2-5; 8 positions match TRBD1. From germline, CDR1 is LGHNT and CDR2 FRNRAP. The junction had 2 bases not matched to a gene; V was cut back by 1 base and J by 4 bases. The CDR3 consists of 14 residues. The CDR3 spells CASGLGDRRETQYF. CDR3 nucleotide sequence: TGTGCTAGTGGTTTGGGGGACAGGAGAGAGACCCAGTACTTC.

J is TRBJ2-6 and V is TRBV7-9; 7 bases match TRBD2. The V and J ends lost 3 bases and 4 bases, in that order; junction bases with no gene match: 12. The CDR3 sequence is 18 residues long. In germline, CDR1 is SEHNR, CDR2 FQNEAQ (reference sequence). Written as DNA, the CDR3 is TGTGCCAGCAGCTTTCCCGGGAGGCGGATTCTCGGGGCCAACGTCCTGACTTTC. This encodes CASSFPGRRILGANVLTF. The full variable domain, its missing parts supplied by reference TRBV7-9 and TRBJ2-6, is DTGVSQNPRHKITKRGQNVTFRCDPISEHNRLYWYRQTLGQGPEFLTYFQNEAQLEKSRLLSDRFSAERPKGSFSTLEIQRTEQGDSAMYLCASSFPGRRILGANVLTFGAGSRLTVL.

The chain carries TRBV28 and TRBJ2-1; 11 bases line up with TRBD2. Germline V CDR1 and CDR2: MDHEN, SYDVKM. The CDR3 runs 17 residues. The V gene end was trimmed by 4 bases and the J gene end by 6 bases; junction bases not matched to a gene: 11. CDR3 coding DNA: TGTGCCAGCAGTTCCGTAAATGGGCTAGCGGGGGGCAATGAGCAGTTCTTC. Protein sequence: CASSSVNGLAGGNEQFF.

The rearrangement links TRBV19 to TRBJ1-1; 7 positions agree with TRBD1. V gave up 8 bases and J gave up 1 base; unmatched junction bases: 7. This CDR3 comprises 14 residues. Looked up from germline, CDR1 is LNHDA and CDR2 is SQIVND (reference sequence). The CDR3 loop is CASGLGQKNTEAFF. CDR3 nucleotides: TGTGCCAGTGGCTTGGGACAGAAGAACACTGAAGCTTTCTTT.

The chain employs TRBV30 and TRBJ1-2; 7 bases are a match to TRBD1. Germline CDR1 and CDR2: GTSNPN and SVGIG (reference sequence). The CDR3 spans 12 residues. V was clipped by 5 bases and J by 7 bases; unmatched bases: 7. The CDR3 protein is CAWVGQEAGYTF. The CDR3 DNA follows: TGTGCCTGGGTCGGACAGGAAGCTGGCTACACCTTC.

This rearrangement joins TRBV10-3 to TRBJ1-1; the match to TRBD1 covers 7 bases. CDR3 length: 15 residues. The trim removed 5 bases at V and 1 base at J, leaving 7 bases unmatched. Germline values: CDR1 ENHRY, CDR2 SYGVKD. CDR3 sequence reads: CAISRQGWGNTEAFF. DNA for the CDR3: TGTGCCATCAGTCGACAGGGCTGGGGGAACACTGAAGCTTTCTTT.

The rearrangement joins TRBV7-6 to TRBJ1-2, with 7 bases that match TRBD1. V lost 3 bases to trimming and J lost 4 bases; unmatched junction nucleotides: 8. From germline, CDR1 is SGHVS and CDR2 FNYEAQ. This CDR3 contains 15 residues. CDR3 in amino acids: CASSFLRGQRYGYTF. The CDR3 DNA reads as TGTGCCAGCAGCTTTCTGAGGGGGCAGCGCTATGGCTACACCTTC.